A single sample gave rise to the 2 T cell receptor beta chains below, sequenced in a study of graft-versus-host responses after intestinal transplantation. These receptors are not linked to any known antigen. The assay was immunoSEQ multiplex PCR, and TCRdb's table has in-frame clones only and misses some. The sample has some 48,000 clones, 85% to 95% seen once. The material sequenced was unstimulated CD8+ T cells sorted from spleen or lymph node cells, taken before transplant. The receptors shown here come from a human donor who was the organ donor for an intestinal transplant.

The J gene is TRBJ1-2, the V gene TRBV28; D uncertain. The CDR3 is 15 amino acids. CDR1 and CDR2 (germline): MDHEN, SYDVKM. Trimming took off 4 bases at V and 8 bases at J, with 20 bases between the two ends. The CDR3 loop reads CASSSRSGAHKGYTF. Here the CDR3 DNA reads TGTGCCAGCAGTTCACGGTCGGGCGCACACAAAGGCTACACCTTC.

This clone was picked up one time. The V and J genes are TRBV5-1 and TRBJ2-7, with 8 positions matching TRBD1. V dropped 2 bases and J dropped 4; count of bases not matched to a gene: 2. CDR1 and CDR2 from the germline V gene are SGHRS and YFSETQ. The CDR3 has 13 residues. CDR3 DNA sequence: TGCGCCAGCAGCTTTAGGACAGGGTACGAGCAGTACTTC. Translating it yields CASSFRTGYEQYF.